The clone carrying this T cell receptor beta chain was seen a handful of times. Each individual donor underwent a draw of approximately 10 milliliters of peripheral blood. V was trimmed by 5 bases and J by 3 bases, leaving 18 bases between them. Germline lookup yields CDR1 MNHEY and CDR2 SVGAGI. The CDR3 length is 16 residues. The entry originates in a study of blood T cells in healthy people across ages. A second roughly 7 to 11 cycle PCR used barcoded and J-beta primers. TCRdb used MiXCR to reprocess the 5' RACE reads, holding one entry per CDR3 protein. The table shows approximately 1.5 million distinct CDR3 sequences, with roughly 32% occurring only once.

The sequenced sample was blood. The chain employs TRBV6-5 and TRBJ2-3, with D perhaps TRBD1 (5 bases). The clonotype was recovered from a woman in her 30s in good health. The CDR3 bases are TGTGCCAGCAGTCAGGGTGTGGGGTTTGAAACAGATACGCAGTATTTT. This gives the protein CASSQGVGFETDTQYF.